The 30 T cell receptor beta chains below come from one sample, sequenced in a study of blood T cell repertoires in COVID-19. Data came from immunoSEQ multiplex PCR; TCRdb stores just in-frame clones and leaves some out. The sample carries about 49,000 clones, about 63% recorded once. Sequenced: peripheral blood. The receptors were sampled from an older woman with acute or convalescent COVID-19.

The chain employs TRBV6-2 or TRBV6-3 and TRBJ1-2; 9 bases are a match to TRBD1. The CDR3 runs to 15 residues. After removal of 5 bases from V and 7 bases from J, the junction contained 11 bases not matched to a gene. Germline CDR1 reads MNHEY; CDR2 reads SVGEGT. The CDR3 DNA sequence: TGTGCCAGCAGTGACCCCCTGACAGGGGGATTTGGCTACACCTTC. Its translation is CASSDPLTGGFGYTF.

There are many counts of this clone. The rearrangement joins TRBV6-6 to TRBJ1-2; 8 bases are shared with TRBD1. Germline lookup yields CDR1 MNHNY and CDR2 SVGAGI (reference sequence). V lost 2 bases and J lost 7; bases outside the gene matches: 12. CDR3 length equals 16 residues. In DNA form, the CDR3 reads TGTGCCAGCAGTTACCCTCAGGCAGGGGGCAAGGGTGGCTACACCTTC. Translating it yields CASSYPQAGGKGGYTF.

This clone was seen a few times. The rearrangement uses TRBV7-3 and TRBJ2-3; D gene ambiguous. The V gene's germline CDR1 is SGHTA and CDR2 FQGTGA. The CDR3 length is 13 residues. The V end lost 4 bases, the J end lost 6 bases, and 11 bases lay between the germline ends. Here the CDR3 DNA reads TGTGCCAGCAGCTACGAAGCACAGGATACGCAGTATTTT. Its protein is CASSYEAQDTQYF.

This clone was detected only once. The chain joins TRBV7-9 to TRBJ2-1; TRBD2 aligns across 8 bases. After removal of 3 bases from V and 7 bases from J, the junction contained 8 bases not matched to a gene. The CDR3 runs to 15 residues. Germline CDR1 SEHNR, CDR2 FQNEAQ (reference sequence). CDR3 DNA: TGTGCCAGCAGCTTTGGCGGGGGGCAATGGAATGAGCAGTTCTTC. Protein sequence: CASSFGGGQWNEQFF.

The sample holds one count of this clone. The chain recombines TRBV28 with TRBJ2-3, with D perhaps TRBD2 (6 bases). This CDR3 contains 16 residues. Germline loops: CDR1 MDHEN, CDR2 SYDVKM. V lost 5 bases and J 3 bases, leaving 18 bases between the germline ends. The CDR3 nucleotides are TGTGCCAGCAGTCAGCTCTCCCGACTAGTAACAGATACGCAGTATTTT. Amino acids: CASSQLSRLVTDTQYF.

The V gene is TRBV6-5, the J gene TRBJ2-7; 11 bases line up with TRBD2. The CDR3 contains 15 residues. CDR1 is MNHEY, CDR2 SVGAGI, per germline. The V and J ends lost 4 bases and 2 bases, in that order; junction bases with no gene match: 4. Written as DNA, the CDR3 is TGTGCCAGCAGTTTAACTAGCGGGGGCACCTACGAGCAGTACTTC. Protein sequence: CASSLTSGGTYEQYF.

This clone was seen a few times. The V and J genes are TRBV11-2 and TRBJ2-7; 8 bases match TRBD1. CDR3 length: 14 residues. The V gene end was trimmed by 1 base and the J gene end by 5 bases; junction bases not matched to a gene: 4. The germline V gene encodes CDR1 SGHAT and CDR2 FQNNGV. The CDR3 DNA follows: TGTGCCAGCAGCTTAGGGCCAGGGGGCGACGAGCAGTACTTC. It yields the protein CASSLGPGGDEQYF.

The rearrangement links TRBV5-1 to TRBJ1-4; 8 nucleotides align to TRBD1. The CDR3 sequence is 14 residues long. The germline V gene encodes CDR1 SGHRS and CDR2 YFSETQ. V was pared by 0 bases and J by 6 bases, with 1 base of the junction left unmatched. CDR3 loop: CASSLGTGYEKLFF. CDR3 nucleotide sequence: TGCGCCAGCAGCTTGGGGACAGGGTATGAAAAACTGTTTTTT.

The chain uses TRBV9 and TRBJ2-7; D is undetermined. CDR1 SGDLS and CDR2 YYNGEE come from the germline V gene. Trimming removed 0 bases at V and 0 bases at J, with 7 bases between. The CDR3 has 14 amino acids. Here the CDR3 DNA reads TGTGCCAGCAGCGTAGATGAAGCCTCCTACGAGCAGTACTTC. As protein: CASSVDEASYEQYF.

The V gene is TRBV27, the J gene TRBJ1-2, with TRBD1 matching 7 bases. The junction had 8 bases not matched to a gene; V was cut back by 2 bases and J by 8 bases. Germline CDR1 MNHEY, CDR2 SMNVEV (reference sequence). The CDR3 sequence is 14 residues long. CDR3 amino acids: CASSLRGQERGYTF. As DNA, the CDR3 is TGTGCCAGCAGTTTAAGGGGGCAGGAACGAGGCTACACCTTC.

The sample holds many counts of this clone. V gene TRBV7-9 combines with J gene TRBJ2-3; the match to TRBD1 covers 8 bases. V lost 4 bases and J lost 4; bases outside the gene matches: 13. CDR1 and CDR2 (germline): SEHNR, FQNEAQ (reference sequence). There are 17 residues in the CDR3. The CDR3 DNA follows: TGTGCCAGCAGCTCCAGGGTTGGACAGGGATTATCAGATACGCAGTATTTT. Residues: CASSSRVGQGLSDTQYF.

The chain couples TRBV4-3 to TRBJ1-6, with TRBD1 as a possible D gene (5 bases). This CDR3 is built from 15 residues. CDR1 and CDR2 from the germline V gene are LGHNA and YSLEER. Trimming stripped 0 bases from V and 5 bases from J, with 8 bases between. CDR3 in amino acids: CASSQDRANNSPLHF. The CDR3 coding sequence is TGCGCCAGCAGCCAAGACAGGGCCAATAATTCACCCCTCCACTTT.

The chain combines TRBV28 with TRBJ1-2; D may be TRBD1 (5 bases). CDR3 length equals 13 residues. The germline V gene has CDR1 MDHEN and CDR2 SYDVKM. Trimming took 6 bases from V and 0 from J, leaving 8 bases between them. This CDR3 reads CASRGTTNYGYTF. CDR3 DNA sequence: TGTGCCAGCAGAGGGACTACTAACTATGGCTACACCTTC.

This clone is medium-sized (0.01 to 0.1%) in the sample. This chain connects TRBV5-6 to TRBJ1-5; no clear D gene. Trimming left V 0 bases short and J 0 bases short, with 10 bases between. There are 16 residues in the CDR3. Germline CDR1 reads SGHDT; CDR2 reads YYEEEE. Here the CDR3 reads CASSLARTLSNQPQHF. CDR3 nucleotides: TGTGCCAGCAGCTTGGCCAGGACTCTTAGCAATCAGCCCCAGCATTTT. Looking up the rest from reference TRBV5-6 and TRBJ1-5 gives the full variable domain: DAGVTQSPTHLIKTRGQQVTLRCSPKSGHDTVSWYQQALGQGPQFIFQYYEEEERQRGNFPDRFSGHQFPNYSSELNVNALLLGDSALYLCASSLARTLSNQPQHFGDGTRLSIL.

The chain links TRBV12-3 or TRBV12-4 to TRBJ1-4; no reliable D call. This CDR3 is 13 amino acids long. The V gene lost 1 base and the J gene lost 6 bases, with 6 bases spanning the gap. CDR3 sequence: CASSLGADEKLFF. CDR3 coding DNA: TGTGCCAGCAGTTTAGGGGCAGATGAAAAACTGTTTTTT.

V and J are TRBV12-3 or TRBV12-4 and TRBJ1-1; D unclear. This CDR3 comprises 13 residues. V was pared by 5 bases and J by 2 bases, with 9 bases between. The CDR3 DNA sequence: TGTGCCAGCAGTCGGCCACTAAACACTGAAGCTTTCTTT. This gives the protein CASSRPLNTEAFF.

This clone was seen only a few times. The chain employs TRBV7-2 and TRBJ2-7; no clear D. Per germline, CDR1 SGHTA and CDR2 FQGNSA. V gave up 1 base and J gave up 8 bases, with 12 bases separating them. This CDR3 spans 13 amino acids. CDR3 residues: CASSLGFLYQQYF. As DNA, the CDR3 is TGTGCCAGCAGCTTAGGGTTTCTATACCAGCAGTACTTC.

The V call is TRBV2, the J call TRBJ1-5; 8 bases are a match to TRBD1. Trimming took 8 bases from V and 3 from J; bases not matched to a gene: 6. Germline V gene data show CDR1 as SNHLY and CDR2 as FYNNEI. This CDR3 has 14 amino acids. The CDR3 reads CASQQGAYNQPQHF. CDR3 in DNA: TGTGCCAGCCAGCAGGGGGCGTACAATCAGCCCCAGCATTTT.

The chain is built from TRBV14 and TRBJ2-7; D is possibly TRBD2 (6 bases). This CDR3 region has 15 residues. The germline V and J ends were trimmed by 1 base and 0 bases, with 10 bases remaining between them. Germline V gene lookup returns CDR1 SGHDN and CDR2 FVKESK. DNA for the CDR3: TGTGCCAGCAGCCAAGTGGGCGGGATCTCCTACGAGCAGTACTTC. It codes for CASSQVGGISYEQYF.

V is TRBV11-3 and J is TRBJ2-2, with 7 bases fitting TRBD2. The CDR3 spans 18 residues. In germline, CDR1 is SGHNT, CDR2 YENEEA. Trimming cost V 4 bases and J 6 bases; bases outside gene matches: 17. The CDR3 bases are TGTGCCAGCAGCTCCATCACCGGTGGCGGGAGTAGCTCCGGGGAGCTGTTTTTT. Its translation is CASSSITGGGSSSGELFF.

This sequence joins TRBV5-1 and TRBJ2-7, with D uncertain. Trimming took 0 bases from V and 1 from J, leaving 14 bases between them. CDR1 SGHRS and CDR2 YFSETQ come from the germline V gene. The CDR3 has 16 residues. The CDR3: CASSLAQEFLSYEQYF. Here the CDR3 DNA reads TGCGCCAGCAGCTTGGCCCAAGAGTTTTTATCCTACGAGCAGTACTTC. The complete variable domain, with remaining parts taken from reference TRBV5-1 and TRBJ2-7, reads KAGVTQTPRYLIKTRGQQVTLSCSPISGHRSVSWYQQTPGQGLQFLFEYFSETQRNKGNFPGRFSGRQFSNSRSEMNVSTLELGDSALYLCASSLAQEFLSYEQYFGPGTRLTVT.

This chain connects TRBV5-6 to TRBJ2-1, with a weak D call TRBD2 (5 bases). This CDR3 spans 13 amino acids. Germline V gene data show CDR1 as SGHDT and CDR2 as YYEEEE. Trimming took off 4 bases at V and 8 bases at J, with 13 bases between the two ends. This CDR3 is CASSPSFGDEQFF. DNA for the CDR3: TGTGCCAGCAGCCCGTCTTTCGGGGATGAGCAGTTCTTC. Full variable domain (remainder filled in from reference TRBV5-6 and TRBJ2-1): DAGVTQSPTHLIKTRGQQVTLRCSPKSGHDTVSWYQQALGQGPQFIFQYYEEEERQRGNFPDRFSGHQFPNYSSELNVNALLLGDSALYLCASSPSFGDEQFFGPGTRLTVL.

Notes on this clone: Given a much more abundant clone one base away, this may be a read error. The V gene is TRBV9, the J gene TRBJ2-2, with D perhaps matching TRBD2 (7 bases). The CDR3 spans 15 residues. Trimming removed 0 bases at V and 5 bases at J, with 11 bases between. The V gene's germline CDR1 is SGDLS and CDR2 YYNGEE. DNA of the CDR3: TGTGCCAGCAGCGTAGTGGGGGGGCGGACCGGGGAGCTGTTTTTT. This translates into CASSVVGGRTGELFF. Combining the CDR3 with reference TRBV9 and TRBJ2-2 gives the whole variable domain DSGVTQTPKHLITATGQRVTLRCSPRSGDLSVYWYQQSLDQGLQFLIQYYNGEERAKGNILERFSAQQFPDLHSELNLSSLELGDSALYFCASSVVGGRTGELFFGEGSRLTVL.

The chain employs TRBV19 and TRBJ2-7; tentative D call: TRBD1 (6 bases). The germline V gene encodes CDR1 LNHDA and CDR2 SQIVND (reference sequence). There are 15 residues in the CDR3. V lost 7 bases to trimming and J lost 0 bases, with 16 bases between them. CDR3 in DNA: TGTGCCAGTATGGGGGCAACCGGAGGCTCCTACGAGCAGTACTTC. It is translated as CASMGATGGSYEQYF.

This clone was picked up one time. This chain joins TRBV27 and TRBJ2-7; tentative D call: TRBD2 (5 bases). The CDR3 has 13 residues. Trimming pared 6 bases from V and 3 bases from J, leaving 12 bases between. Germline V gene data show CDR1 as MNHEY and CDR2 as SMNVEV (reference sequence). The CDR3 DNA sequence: TGTGCCAGCAGAACCAGCGGCCTCTACGAGCAGTACTTC. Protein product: CASRTSGLYEQYF.

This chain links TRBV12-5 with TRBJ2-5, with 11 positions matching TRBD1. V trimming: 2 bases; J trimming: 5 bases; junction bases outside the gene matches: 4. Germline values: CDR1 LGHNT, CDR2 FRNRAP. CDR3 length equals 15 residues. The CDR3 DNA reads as TGTGCTAGTGGTTTGCACCGGGACAGGGGGGAGACCCAGTACTTC. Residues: CASGLHRDRGETQYF.

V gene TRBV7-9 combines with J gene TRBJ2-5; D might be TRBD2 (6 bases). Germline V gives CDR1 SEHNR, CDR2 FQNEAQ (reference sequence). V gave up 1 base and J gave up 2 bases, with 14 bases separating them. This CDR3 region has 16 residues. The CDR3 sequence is CASSLGSGLRQETQYF. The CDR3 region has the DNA TGTGCCAGCAGCTTAGGCTCGGGACTTAGACAAGAGACCCAGTACTTC.

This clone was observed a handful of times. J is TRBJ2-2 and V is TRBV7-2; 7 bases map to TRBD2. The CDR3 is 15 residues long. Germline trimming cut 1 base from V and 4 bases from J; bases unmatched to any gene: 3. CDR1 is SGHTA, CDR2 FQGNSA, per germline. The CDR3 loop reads CASSLVSGFTGELFF. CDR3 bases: TGTGCCAGCAGCTTAGTTAGCGGGTTCACCGGGGAGCTGTTTTTT.

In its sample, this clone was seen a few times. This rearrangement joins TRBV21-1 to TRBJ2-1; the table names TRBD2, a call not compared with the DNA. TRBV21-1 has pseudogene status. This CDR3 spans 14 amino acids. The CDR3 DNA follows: TGTGCCAGCAGCATTGCGGGAGATATAAATGAGCAGTTCTTC. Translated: CASSIAGDINEQFF.

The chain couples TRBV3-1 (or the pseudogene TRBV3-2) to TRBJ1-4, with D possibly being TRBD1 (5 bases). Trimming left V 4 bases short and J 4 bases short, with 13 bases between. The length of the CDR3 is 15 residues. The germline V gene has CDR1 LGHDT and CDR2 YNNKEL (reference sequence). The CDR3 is CASSLRGGNNEKLFF. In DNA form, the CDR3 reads TGTGCCAGCAGCCTCCGGGGGGGGAATAATGAAAAACTGTTTTTT.